This T cell receptor beta chain was captured in a study of blood T cell repertoires in COVID-19 (TCRdb year 2020). Describing the broader study: Collaborator samples came from the United States, Italy and Spain and covered acute and convalescent phases of COVID-19. The material from the prospective study consisted of cDNA or gDNA derived from T cells, B-cell-depleted T cells, or PBMCs. Deeply sampled blood TCRbeta repertoires from subjects exposed to, actively infected with, or recovered from COVID-19 were included in the dataset. The repertoires were made available in a free public database intended to serve as a resource for research on the immune response to SARS-CoV-2. The samples were drawn from two sources: the first 160 participants of the ongoing ImmuneRACE study, and fewer than 1,500 subjects contributed by 6 global collaborators. A de-identified subject ID, COVID-19 status, age in years and sex were almost always included in the sample metadata. Where available, HLA class I and class II types were obtained from metadata supplied by the sample provider rather than from assay-based typing. The study at large found these results: Clinical and demographic metadata were provided uncurated, with the amount varying by source and participant.

The junction shows trimming of 3 bases on V and 4 bases on J, plus 13 bases between the germline ends. The CDR3 spans 15 residues, from the cysteine through the phenylalanine. Only CDR3 DNA is held: 45 bases, read in frame from base 1. For CDR1 and CDR2, the germline V gene lists KGHSH and LQKENI. TCRbeta CDR3 regions were amplified from genomic DNA by means of the immunoSEQ Assay, a bias-controlled multiplex PCR. On the authors' methods: The number of nucleated cells in each sample was estimated from the amplification of reference gene primers within the assay. To quantify the absolute abundance of each unique TCRbeta CDR3 rearrangement, sequence reads were collapsed and filtered. For each sample, productive Simpson clonality was calculated as the square root of Simpson's diversity index across productive rearrangements. Entries here come from immuneACCESS through TCRdb and include only in-frame sequences with V and J called. Some clones fail to appear in such tables; in the studies checked, an unresolved V gene covers under half of the shortfall, and the cause of the remainder is unknown. V, J and clone size are taken as reported in that table, and D and trimming were inferred from the DNA itself. This sample holds 85,000 to 120,000 clones; about two thirds were observed only once. The ten largest clones capture about 0.85% of the sample.

Of note for this clone: What this receptor recognizes is not known. It has no much larger one-base neighbor in the sample; base qualities were not kept.

The collaborating institutions used their own protocols to collect whole blood in K2EDTA tubes. For TCRbeta analysis, collaborators shipped samples in one of three forms: frozen whole blood, isolated PBMCs, or DNA extracted from either of those sample types. In this chain, TRBV18 is recombined with TRBJ2-1, and the D gene may be TRBD1, 5 bases matching. The sample comprised peripheral blood. The receptor comes from a human donor with acute or convalescent COVID-19. The donor label of this sample is uncertain. The CDR3 reads as follows: CASSPTTDTYNEQFF. The DNA sequence is given as TGTGCCAGCTCACCCACGACGGACACTTACAATGAGCAGTTCTTC.